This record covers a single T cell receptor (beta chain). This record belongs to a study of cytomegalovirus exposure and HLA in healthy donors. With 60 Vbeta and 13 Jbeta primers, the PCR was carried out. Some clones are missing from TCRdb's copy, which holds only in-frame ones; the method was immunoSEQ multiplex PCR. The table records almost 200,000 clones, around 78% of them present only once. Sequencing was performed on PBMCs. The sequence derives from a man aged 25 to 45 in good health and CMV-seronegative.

The CDR3 nucleotides are TGTGCCAGCAGTTGGGCAGGGGGAAATAATTCACCCCTCCACTTT. Amino acid sequence: CASSWAGGNNSPLHF. The chain uses TRBV14 and TRBJ1-6, with TRBD1 identical over 7 bases. The CDR3 loop spans 15 amino acids. With V trimmed by 6 bases and J by 5 bases, 7 bases remained unmatched. The germline V gene has CDR1 SGHDN and CDR2 FVKESK.